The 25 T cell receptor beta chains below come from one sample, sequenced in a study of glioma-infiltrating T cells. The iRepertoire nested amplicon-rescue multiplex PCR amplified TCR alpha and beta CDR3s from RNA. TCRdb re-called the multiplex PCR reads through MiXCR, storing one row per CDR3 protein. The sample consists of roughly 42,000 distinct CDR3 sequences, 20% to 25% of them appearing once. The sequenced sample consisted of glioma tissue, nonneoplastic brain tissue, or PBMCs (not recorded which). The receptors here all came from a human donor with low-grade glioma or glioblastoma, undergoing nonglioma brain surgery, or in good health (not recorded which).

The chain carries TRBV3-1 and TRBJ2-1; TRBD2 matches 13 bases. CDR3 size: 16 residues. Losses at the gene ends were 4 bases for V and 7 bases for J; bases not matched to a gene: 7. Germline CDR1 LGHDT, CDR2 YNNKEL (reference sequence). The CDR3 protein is CASSLGLAGIGNEQFF. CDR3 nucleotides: TGTGCCAGCAGCCTGGGACTAGCGGGGATTGGGAATGAGCAGTTCTTC.

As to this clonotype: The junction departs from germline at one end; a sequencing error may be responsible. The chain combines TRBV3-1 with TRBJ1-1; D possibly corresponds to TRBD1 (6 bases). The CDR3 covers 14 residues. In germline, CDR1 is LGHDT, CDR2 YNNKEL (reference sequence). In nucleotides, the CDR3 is TGTGCCAGCAGTCAAGGACAGCTGAACACTGAAGCTTTCTTT. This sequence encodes CASSQGQLNTEAFF.

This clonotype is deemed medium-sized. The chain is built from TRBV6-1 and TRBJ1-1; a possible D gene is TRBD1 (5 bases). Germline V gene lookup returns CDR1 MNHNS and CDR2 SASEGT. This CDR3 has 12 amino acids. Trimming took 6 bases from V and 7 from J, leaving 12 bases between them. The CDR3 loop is CASRAGTGEAFF. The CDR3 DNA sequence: TGTGCCAGCAGGGCCGGGACGGGTGAAGCTTTCTTT.

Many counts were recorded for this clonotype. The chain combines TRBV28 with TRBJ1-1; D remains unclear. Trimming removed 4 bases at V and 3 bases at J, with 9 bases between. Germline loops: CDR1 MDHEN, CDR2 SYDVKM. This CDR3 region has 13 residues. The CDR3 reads CASSSMGYTEAFF. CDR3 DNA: TGTGCCAGCAGTTCTATGGGGTACACTGAAGCTTTCTTT.

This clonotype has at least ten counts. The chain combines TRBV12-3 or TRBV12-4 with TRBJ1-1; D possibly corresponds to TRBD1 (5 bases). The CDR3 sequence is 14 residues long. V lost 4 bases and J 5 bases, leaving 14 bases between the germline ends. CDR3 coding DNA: TGTGCCAGCAGTTCCGGGGCGCGAAAGACTGAAGCTTTCTTT. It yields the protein CASSSGARKTEAFF.

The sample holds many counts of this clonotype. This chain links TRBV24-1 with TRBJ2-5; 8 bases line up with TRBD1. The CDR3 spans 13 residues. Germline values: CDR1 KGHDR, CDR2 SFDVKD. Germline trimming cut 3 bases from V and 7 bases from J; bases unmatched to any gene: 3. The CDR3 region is CATSDGTGWTQYF. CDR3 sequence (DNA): TGTGCCACCAGTGATGGGACAGGTTGGACCCAGTACTTC.

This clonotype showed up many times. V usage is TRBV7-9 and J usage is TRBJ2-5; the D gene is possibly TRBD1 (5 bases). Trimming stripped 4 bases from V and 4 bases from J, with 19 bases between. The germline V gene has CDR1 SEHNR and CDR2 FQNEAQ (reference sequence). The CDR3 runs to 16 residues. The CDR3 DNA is TGTGCCAGCAGCTCCGCCCAGGGCCGCCACCGAGAGACCCAGTACTTC. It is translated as CASSSAQGRHRETQYF.

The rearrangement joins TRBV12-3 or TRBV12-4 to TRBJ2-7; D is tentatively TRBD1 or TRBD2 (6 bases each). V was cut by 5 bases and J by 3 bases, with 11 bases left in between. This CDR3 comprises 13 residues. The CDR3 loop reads CASSAGGDYEQYV. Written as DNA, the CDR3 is TGTGCCAGCAGTGCCGGGGGCGACTACGAGCAGTACGTC.

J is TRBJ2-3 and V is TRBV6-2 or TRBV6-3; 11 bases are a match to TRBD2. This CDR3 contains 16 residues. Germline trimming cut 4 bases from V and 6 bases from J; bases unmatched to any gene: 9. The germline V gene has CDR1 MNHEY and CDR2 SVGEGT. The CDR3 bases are TGTGCCAGCAGTTCCGGACTAGCGGGCCCCGCCGATACGCAGTATTTT. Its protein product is CASSSGLAGPADTQYF.

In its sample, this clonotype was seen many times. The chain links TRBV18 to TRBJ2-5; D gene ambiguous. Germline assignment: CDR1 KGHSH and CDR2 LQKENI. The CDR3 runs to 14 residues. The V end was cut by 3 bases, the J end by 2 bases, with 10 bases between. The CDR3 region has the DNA TGTGCCAGCTCACCTCTAGAGATACAAGAGACCCAGTACTTC. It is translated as CASSPLEIQETQYF.

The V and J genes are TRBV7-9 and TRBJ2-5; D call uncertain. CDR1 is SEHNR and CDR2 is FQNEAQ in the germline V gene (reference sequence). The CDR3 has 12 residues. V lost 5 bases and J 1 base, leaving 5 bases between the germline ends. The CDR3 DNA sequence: TGTGCCAGCAGCGCGGTCCAAGAGACCCAGTACTTC. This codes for CASSAVQETQYF.

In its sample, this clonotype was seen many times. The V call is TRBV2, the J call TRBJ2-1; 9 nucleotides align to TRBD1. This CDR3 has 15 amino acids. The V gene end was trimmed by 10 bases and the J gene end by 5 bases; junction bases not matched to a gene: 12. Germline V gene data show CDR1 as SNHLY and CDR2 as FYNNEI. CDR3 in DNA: TGTGCCATGCAACTTCGGACAGGGGCCAACAATGAGCAGTTCTTC. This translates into CAMQLRTGANNEQFF.

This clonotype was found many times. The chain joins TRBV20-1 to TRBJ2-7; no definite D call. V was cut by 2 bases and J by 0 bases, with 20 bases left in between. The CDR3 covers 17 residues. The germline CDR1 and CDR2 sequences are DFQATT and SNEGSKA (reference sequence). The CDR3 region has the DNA TGCAGTGCTAGACTTCCGCCACTCGCGGAAAGCTCCTACGAGCAGTACGTC. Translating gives CSARLPPLAESSYEQYV.

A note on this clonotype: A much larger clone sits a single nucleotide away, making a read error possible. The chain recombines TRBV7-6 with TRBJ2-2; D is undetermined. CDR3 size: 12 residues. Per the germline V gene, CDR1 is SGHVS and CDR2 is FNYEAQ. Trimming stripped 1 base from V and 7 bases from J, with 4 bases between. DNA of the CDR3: TGTGCCAGCAGCTTAGTGGGCGGGGAGCTGTTTTTT. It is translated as CASSLVGGELFF.

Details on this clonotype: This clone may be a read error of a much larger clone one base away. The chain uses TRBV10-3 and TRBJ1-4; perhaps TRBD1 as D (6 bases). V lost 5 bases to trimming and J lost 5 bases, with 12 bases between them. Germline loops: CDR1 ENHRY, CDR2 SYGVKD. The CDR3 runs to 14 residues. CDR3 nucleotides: TGTGCCATCAGTTCGGGACACGGCAATGAAAAACTGTTTTTT. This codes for CAISSGHGNEKLFF.

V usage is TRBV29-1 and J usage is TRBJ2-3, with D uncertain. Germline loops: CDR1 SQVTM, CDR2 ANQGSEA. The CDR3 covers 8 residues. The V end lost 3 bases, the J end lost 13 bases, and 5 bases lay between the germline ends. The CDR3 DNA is TGCAGCGTTGAGAAGGAGTATTTT. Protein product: CSVEKEYF.

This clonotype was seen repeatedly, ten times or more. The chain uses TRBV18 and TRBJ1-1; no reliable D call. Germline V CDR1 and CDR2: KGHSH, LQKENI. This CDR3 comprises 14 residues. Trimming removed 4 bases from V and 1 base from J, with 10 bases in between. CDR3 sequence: CASSQSAKNTEAFF. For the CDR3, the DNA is TGTGCCAGCTCACAGAGCGCAAAGAACACTGAAGCTTTCTTT.

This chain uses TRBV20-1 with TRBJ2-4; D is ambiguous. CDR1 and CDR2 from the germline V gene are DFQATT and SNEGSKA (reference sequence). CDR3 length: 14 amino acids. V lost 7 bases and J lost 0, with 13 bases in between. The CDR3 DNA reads TGCAGTGTCCACCCGACTTTAGCCAAAAACATTCAGTACTTC. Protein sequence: CSVHPTLAKNIQYF.

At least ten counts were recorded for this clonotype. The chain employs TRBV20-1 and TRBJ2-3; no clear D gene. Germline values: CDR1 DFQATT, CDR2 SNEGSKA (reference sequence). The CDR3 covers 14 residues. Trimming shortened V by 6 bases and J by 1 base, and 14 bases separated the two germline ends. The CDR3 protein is CSASQTRGTDTQYF. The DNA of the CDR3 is TGCAGTGCGTCCCAAACGCGAGGCACAGATACGCAGTATTTT.

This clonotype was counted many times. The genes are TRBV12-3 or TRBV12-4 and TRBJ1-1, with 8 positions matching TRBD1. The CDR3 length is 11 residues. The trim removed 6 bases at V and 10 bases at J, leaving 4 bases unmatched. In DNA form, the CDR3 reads TGTGCCAGCAGCTACACAGGGGGAGCTTTCTTT. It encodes CASSYTGGAFF.

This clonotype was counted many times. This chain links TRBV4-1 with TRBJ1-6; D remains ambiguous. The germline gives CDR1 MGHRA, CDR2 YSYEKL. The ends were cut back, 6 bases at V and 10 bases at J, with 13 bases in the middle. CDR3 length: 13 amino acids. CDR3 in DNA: TGCGCCAGCAGAGGGCACCCCGCCTCACCCCTCCACTTT. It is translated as CASRGHPASPLHF.

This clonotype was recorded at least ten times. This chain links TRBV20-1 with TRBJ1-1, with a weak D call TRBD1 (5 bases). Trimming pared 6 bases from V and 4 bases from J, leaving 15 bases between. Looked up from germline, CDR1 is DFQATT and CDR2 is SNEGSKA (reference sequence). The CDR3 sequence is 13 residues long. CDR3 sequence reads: CSAMIYGGTEAFF. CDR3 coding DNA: TGCAGTGCGATGATCTATGGGGGCACTGAAGCTTTCTTT.

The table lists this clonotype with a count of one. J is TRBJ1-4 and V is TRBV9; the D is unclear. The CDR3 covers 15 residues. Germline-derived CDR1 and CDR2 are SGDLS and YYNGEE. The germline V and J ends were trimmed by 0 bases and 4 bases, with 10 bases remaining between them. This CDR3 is CASSVGTSFNEKLFF. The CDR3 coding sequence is TGTGCCAGCAGCGTAGGAACTAGTTTTAATGAAAAACTGTTTTTT.

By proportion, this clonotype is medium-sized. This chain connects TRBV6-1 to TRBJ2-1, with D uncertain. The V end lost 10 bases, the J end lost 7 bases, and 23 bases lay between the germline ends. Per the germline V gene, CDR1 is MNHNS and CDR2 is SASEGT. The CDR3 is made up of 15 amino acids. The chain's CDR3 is CATSLLESLTNEQFF. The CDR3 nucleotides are TGTGCCACCTCATTATTAGAATCGCTAACAAATGAGCAGTTCTTC.

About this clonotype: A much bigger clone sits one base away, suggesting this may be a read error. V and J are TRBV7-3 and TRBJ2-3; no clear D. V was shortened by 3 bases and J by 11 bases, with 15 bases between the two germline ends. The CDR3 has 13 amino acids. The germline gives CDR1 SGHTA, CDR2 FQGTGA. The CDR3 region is CASSFLDSHMQYF. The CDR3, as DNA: TGTGCCAGCAGCTTCCTAGATTCGCATATGCAGTATTTT.